This TCR beta chain emerged from a study of human T cells and chemical hapten exposure. TCRdb re-called the RACE reads through MiXCR, storing one row per CDR3 protein. The sample carries approximately 69,000 distinct CDR3 sequences, approximately 10% recorded once. Time point: patch test 2, 6 weeks after DPC sensitization. The treatment is: therapeutic diphenylcyclopropenone sensitization with weekly scalp DPC. This clonotype was seen a handful of times. Trimming took off 5 bases at V and 5 bases at J, with 7 bases between the two ends. This CDR3 is built from 11 residues. The germline gives CDR1 WSHSY, CDR2 SAAADI.

The genes are TRBV10-2 and TRBJ2-7; TRBD1 is a possible D gene (6 bases). This material consisted of whole blood, taken in connection with sensitization to the hapten diphenylcyclopropenone (DPC). The origin of this receptor is a woman aged 45-65 years with alopecia areata. Some clones in this sample may be carry-over from other donors' samples. The CDR3 nucleotides read TGCGCCAGCAGTTACAGGGACGAGCAGTACTTC. It yields the protein CASSYRDEQYF.